This TCR beta chain was obtained from a study of cytomegalovirus exposure and HLA in healthy donors (dated by TCRdb to about 2017). Regarding the research as a whole: According to an earlier analysis of a few hundred of the donors, about 179 million T cells yielded over 100 million unique TCR beta sequences and approximately 300 Gb of sequence data. In the later analysis, no new phenotypic data were used to find candidate immune exposures; instead, reliance was placed on TCR beta sequences and their occurrence across donors. Because of strong linkage in the cohort, a few DR-DQ haplotypes were treated as single units for association and clustering. Among several hundred genotyped donors of the cohort, an average of around 250,000 unique TCR beta nucleotide sequences was sequenced per donor, of which about 18% were non-productive. Every repertoire in the discovery cohort had been generated on one and the same sequencing platform. The study used immunosequencing to profile the T cell repertoires of 600 to 850 subjects and linked those repertoires to cytomegalovirus serostatus. The study aimed to test whether cataloging public T cell receptors could reveal signatures of past pathogen exposure. Alongside the repertoire data, information on donor age, sex, ethnicity and CMV serostatus was compiled. The genetic ancestry cluster associated with self-reported Caucasian donors included around 76% of the approximately 410 genotyped donors. A later analysis re-analyzed previously published TCR beta repertoires from roughly 630 donors and added high-resolution HLA genotyping to study TCR occurrence patterns. Both class I and class II loci were covered by HLA typing, at four-digit resolution. Along with the approximately 670-subject first cohort, a separate validation cohort of around 110 different subjects was used. A later genetic analysis took genome-wide SNP genotypes for about 60% of the roughly 670 donors and used that subset as a discovery cohort. An earlier analysis of fewer than 700 of the donors applied high-throughput TCR beta sequencing to assess whether each TCR beta V gene segment acted as functional or pseudogenic. Typing coverage differed by locus: A, B, C, DRB1 and DQB1 were typed in roughly 620-640 donors, DQA1 in 522, DPA1 in around 610, and DPB1 in about 450. Roughly 300 gigabases of sequencing data and approximately 80 million unique TCR sequences were included in an early release covering 500 to 750 HLA-typed donors. To predict cytomegalovirus infection status, the study combined high-throughput TCR immunosequencing, statistical association of individual TCRs with disease status, and machine learning. The full study reports these points: Compared with the roughly 600-donor mean, donors in an Asian-associated ancestry cluster had fewer N-insertions in productive TCRs, according to a later genetic analysis. HLA typing was unavailable for some donors at each locus, so association tests used only the typed subset. According to a later analysis, most CMV-associated TCR beta chains appeared to be HLA-restricted, and the HLA associations seemed to be driven largely by CMV exposure. The only immune exposure information available for the cohort was CMV serostatus. The sequencing pipeline was judged likely to have produced a cluster of highly shared sequence variants as a technical artifact. A further reported finding was that TCR beta sequences accurately predicted the HLA-A and HLA-B alleles for most subjects in the first cohort. The study listed over 150 TCR beta chains as associated with cytomegalovirus. A later analysis associated 17,000 or so TCR beta sequences with specific HLA alleles at a false discovery rate of 0.05. The cohort was sequenced for TCR beta chains only, and without alpha or paired-chain data the features that could be detected were limited. A later analysis found that TCR association rates varied across HLA loci, with DRB1 alleles showing the most associated TCRs and HLA-C alleles the fewest. The authors suggested that the approach could potentially be extended to other disease states and immunological phenotypes. A later analysis reported that several top co-occurrence clusters appeared linked to parvovirus B19, influenza, CMV and Epstein-Barr virus. Correlated functional status among segregating V segments might be attributable to linkage disequilibrium, but an unknown experimental factor could not be ruled out. The 87-base-pair reads could not distinguish some IMGT-functional V segments, including TRBV6-2 and TRBV6-3, so those segments were excluded. In a later analysis, HLA-associated TCR beta chains were found to be more clonally expanded and to have lower generation probabilities than equally common non-associated chains. The classifier was reported to diagnose cytomegalovirus status with high specificity and sensitivity in both the original cohort and the validation cohort. A few of the identified cytomegalovirus-associated TCR beta chains were confirmed in vitro to be specific for cytomegalovirus antigens. V-gene and J-gene trimming of TCR beta chains was associated with a missense DCLRE1C variant in a later genetic analysis, and the association was replicated in an independent cohort. Most TCR sequences were seen in very few donors, while some public TCRs were found in many individuals. Broadly in line with IMGT annotations, most TCR beta V segments showed up in productive rearrangements about 87% or about 30% of the time in an earlier analysis of about 500 of the donors. The presence/absence analyses assumed that sequencing depth was roughly uniform across donors, and that assumption may not be true. The earlier analysis of around 600 of the donors excluded seventeen rarely observed V segments, including chromosome 9 orphons, because counts were too low. Strong co-occurrence of HLA alleles, especially DR and DQ, made assigning TCR associations to individual alleles difficult.

About this clone itself: Its antigen remains unidentified. Base qualities are not recorded, but no much larger clone differs from it by a single base.

The cohort comprised fewer than 700 healthy bone marrow donors. Cohort members were all nominally healthy when sampled, although unrecorded immune exposures were likely present. The donor tested CMV seronegative, placing the donor among the approximately 400 seronegative members of the cohort. A peripheral blood sample was collected from each donor, and TCR beta sequencing was performed on peripheral blood mononuclear cells. The Qiagen DNeasy Blood Extraction Kit was used to extract genomic DNA from the blood cell samples. Looking up the germline V gene yields CDR1 SGHTA and CDR2 FQGNSA. The CDR3 starts with the cysteine, ends with the phenylalanine, and has 14 residues. Here the CDR3 DNA is all that survives: 42 bases in frame from base 1. Cut back by 5 bases and 4 bases, the V and J ends lie 14 bases apart. The library was built by means of the immunoSEQ multiplex PCR assay. For the multiplex PCR, a mixture combining 60 forward primers for TCR Vbeta segments and 13 reverse primers for TCR Jbeta segments was used. The CDR3 region of rearranged TCR beta genes was amplified from genomic DNA by a multiplex PCR assay. On the Illumina HiSeq System, the amplified TCR beta libraries were sequenced as 87-base-pair reads. Processing in the source paper ran as follows. In a later analysis, approximately 74 million unique TCR beta chains were counted across the roughly 610 repertoires, and roughly 9.9 million of these chains were shared by at least two donors. To remove PCR and sequencing errors, raw reads were error-corrected and collapsed into unique sequences using a nearest-neighbor algorithm that merged closely related sequences. To assign V, D and J gene segments, CDR3 sequences were aligned to IMGT reference sequences. For a sequence to be retained, at least a six-nucleotide match to both a V gene segment and a J gene segment was required. A rearrangement counted as productive if the CDR3 had no stop codons and remained in frame with V and J, and every other rearrangement counted as non-productive. CDR3 was defined according to IMGT convention as the region running from the second conserved V-encoded cysteine to the conserved J-encoded phenylalanine. In an earlier analysis of just under 600 of the donors, sequences lacking an unambiguous match to a single V gene segment were excluded. In an earlier analysis of a few hundred of the donors, V segments were called functional above 56.7% productive rearrangements and were called segregating when the between-donor standard deviation exceeded 5%. A statistical classification framework was built to diagnose cytomegalovirus status from the catalog of TCR beta chain sequences. V and J gene assignment, in a later analysis, came from comparing TCR nucleotide sequences with IMGT/GENE-DB human TR gene sequences. Using the TCRdist pipeline, a later analysis assigned CDR3 sequences along with most-parsimonious VDJ recombination scenarios. In a later analysis, each TCR beta chain was defined by its CDR3 amino acid sequence together with its V-gene family, and reads without a unique V-gene family were excluded. As a way to deal with suspected cross-contamination and a sequencing artifact, a later analysis dropped 450 to 700 nucleotide sequences that were highly shared and had low generation probability. In a later analysis, a clonal expansion index was calculated for each public chain from normalized within-repertoire ranks of inferred template counts. Generation probabilities in a later analysis came from a VDJ recombination model fitted to out-of-frame rearrangements, and those results were checked against IGoR. In a later analysis, hypergeometric tests were used to score TCR-TCR, TCR-HLA and TCR-CMV co-occurrence, with a repertoire-size bias correction applied to TCR pairs. A later analysis estimated false discovery rates by permuting HLA or CMV assignments 20 times. A later analysis grouped co-occurring TCRs with DBSCAN, adding TCRdist sequence similarity when clustering within HLA-allele-positive subsets. Co-occurrence clustering excluded repertoires with fewer than 30,000 or more than 120,000 public chains, plus five with anomalous nucleotide sharing. TCRdb stores this immuneACCESS table with in-frame sequences only. Part of the clones is absent; in the studies checked, under half of the shortfall reflects unresolved V genes, and no reason is known for the rest. V, J and clone size derive from that table, while D and trimming were established from the DNA sequence. Across this sample there are 99,000 or so clones, with 69% seen only once. The ten largest clones represent approximately 3% of the sample.

This receptor was obtained from a young man in good health and CMV-seronegative. Rearrangement joined TRBV7-2 to TRBJ1-2; possibly the D gene is TRBD1, per 6 matching bases. The sequenced sample was PBMCs. For the CDR3, the sequence is CASSKEGQFYGYTF. The base sequence is TGTGCCAGCAGCAAAGAAGGACAGTTCTATGGCTACACCTTC.